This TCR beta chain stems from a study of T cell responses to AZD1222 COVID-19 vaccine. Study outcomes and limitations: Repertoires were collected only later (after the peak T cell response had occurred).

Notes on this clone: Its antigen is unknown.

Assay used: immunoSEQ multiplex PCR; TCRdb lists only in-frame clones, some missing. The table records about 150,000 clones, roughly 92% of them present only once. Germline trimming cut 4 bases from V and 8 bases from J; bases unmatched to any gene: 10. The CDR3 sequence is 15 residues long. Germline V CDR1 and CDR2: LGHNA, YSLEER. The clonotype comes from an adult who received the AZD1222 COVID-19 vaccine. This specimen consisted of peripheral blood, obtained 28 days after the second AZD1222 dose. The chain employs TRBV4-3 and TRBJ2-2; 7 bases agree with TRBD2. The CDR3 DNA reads TGCGCCAGCAGCCGTGGGGTTCTAGCGGCAGGGGAGCTGTTTTTT. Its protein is CASSRGVLAAGELFF.